The T cell receptor (beta chain) under discussion was sequenced for a study of T cell changes during pregnancy in multiple sclerosis. Sequencing used immunoSEQ multiplex PCR; TCRdb keeps in-frame clones, though not all of them. This sample has some 100,000 clones; 94% occur once, and the top ten carry roughly 1%. The CDR3 runs to 15 residues. V dropped 1 base and J dropped 6 bases, with 14 bases sitting between them. Looked up from germline, CDR1 is LNHNV and CDR2 is YYDKDF (reference sequence). Sequences were derived from peripheral blood, sampled before pregnancy. This clonotype originated in a female donor with multiple sclerosis, enrolled in a pregnancy study. V usage is TRBV15 and J usage is TRBJ2-3, with D tentatively TRBD2 (6 bases). The CDR3 region is CATSRGAGTADTQYF. The CDR3 nucleotides are TGTGCCACCAGCAGAGGTGCCGGGACTGCGGATACGCAGTATTTT.